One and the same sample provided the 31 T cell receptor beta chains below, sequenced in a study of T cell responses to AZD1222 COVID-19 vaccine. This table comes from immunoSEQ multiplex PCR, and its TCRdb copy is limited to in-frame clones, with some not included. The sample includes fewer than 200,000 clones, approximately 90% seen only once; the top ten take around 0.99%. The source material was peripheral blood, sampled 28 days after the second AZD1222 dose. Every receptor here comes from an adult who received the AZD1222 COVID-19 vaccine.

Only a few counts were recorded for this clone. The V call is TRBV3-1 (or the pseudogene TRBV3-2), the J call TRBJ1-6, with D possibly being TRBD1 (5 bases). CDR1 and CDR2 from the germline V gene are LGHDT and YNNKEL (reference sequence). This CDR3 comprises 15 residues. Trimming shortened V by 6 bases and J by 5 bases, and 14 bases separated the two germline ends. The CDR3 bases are TGTGCCAGCAGTGCCGGGGACGGCAATAATTCACCCCTCCACTTT. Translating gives CASSAGDGNNSPLHF.

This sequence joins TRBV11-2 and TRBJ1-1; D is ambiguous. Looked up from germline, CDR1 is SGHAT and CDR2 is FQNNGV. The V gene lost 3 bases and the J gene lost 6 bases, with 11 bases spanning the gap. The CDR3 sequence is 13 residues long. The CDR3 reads CASSFTGSPEAFF. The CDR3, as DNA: TGTGCCAGCAGCTTCACCGGGAGCCCTGAAGCTTTCTTT.

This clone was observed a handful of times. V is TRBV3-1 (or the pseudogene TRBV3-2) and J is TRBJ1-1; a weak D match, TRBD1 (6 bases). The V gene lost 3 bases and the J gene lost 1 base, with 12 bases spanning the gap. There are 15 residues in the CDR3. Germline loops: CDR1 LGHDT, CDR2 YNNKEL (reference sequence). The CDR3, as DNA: TGTGCCAGCAGCCATGGGGGCCTAAGGAACACTGAAGCTTTCTTT. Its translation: CASSHGGLRNTEAFF.

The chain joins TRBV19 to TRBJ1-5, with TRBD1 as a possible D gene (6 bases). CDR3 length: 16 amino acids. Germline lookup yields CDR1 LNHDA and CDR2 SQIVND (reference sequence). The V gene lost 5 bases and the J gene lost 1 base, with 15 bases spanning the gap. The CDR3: CASSYRARGSNQPQHF. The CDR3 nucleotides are TGTGCCAGTAGTTACAGGGCTAGAGGAAGCAATCAGCCCCAGCATTTT.

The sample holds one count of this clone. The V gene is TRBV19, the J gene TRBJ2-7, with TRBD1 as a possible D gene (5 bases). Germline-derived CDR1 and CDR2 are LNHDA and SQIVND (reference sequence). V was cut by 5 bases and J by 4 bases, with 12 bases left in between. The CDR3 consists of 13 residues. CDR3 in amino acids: CASSLGPTYEQYF. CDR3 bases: TGTGCCAGTAGTCTGGGGCCGACTTACGAGCAGTACTTC.

CDR3 DNA: TGTGCCAGCAGCTCCCGGAGGAATCAGCCCCAGCATTTT. Protein sequence: CASSSRRNQPQHF. The chain links TRBV7-2 to TRBJ1-5; D remains ambiguous. The V gene's germline CDR1 is SGHTA and CDR2 FQGNSA. The CDR3 totals 13 residues. V was cut by 4 bases and J by 4 bases, with 8 bases left in between.

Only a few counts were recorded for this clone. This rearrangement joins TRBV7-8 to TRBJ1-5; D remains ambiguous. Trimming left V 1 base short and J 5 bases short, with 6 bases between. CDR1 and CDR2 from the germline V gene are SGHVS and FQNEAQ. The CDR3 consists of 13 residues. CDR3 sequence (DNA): TGTGCCAGCAGCTTAGACCGCGATCAGCCCCAGCATTTT. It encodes CASSLDRDQPQHF.

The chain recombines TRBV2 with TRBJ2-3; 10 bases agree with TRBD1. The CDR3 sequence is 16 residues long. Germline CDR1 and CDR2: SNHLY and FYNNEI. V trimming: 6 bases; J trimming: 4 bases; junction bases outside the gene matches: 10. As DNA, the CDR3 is TGTGCCAGCAGGCACCTCCGGGACAGGGGCCCAGATACGCAGTATTTT. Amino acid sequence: CASRHLRDRGPDTQYF. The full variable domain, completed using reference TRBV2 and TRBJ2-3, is EPEVTQTPSHQVTQMGQEVILRCVPISNHLYFYWYRQILGQKVEFLVSFYNNEISEKSEIFDDQFSVERPDGSNFTLKIRSTKLEDSAMYFCASRHLRDRGPDTQYFGPGTRLTVL.

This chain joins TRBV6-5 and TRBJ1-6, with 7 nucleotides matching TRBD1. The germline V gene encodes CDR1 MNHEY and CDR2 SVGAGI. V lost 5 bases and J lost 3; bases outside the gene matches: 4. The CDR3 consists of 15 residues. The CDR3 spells CASSPRDSYNSPLHF. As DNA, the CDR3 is TGTGCCAGCAGTCCCCGGGACAGCTATAATTCACCCCTCCACTTT.

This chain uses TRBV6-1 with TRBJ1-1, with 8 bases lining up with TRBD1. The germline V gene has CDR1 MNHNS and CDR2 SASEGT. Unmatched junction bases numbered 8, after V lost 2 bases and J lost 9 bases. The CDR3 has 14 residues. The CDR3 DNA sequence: TGTGCCAGCAGTGAAACAGGGGGATATAGTCAAGCTTTCTTT. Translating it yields CASSETGGYSQAFF.

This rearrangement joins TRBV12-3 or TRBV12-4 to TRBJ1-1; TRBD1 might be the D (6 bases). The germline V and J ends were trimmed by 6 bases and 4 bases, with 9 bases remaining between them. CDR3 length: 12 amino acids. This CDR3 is CASRGGVTEAFF. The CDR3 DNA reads TGTGCCAGCAGAGGGGGGGTCACTGAAGCTTTCTTT.

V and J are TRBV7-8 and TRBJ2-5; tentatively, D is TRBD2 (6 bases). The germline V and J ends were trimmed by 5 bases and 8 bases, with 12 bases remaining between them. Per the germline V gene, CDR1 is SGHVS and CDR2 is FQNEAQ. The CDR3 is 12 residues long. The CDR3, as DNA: TGTGCCAGCAGCCTGGGGGGAATTACCCAGTACTTC. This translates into CASSLGGITQYF.

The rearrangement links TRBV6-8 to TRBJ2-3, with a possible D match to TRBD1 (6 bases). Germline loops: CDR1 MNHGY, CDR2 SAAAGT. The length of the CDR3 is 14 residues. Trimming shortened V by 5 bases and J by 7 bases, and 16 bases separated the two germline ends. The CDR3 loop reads CASSPGGRVNTQYF. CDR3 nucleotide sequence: TGTGCCAGCAGTCCTGGGGGCAGGGTCAATACGCAGTATTTT.

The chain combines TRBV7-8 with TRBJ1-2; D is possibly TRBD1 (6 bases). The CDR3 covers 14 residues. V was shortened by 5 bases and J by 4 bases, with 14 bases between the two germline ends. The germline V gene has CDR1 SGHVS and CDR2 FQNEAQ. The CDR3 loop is CASSPHGQLYGYTF. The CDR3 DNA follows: TGTGCCAGCAGCCCCCATGGACAGCTCTATGGCTACACCTTC.

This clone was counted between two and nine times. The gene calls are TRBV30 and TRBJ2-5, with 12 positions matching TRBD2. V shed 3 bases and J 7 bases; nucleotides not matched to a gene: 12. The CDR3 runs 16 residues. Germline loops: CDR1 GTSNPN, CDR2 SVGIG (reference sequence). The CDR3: CAWSGLAGKAGGTQYF. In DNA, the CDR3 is TGTGCCTGGAGCGGACTAGCGGGGAAGGCGGGGGGGACCCAGTACTTC.

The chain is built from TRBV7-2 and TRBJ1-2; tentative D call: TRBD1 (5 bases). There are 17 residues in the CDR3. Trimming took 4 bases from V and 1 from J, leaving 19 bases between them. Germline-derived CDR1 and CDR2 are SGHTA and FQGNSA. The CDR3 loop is CASSSRIGAGDNYGYTF. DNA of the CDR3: TGTGCCAGCAGCTCCCGAATTGGGGCGGGAGATAACTATGGCTACACCTTC. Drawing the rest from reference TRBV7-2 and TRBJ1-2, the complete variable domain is GAGVSQSPSNKVTEKGKDVELRCDPISGHTALYWYRQSLGQGLEFLIYFQGNSAPDKSGLPSDRFSAERTGGSVSTLTIQRTQQEDSAVYLCASSSRIGAGDNYGYTFGSGTRLTVV.

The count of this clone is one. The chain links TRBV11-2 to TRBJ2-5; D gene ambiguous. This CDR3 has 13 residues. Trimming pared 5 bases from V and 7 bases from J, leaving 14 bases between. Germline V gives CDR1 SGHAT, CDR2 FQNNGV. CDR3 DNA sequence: TGTGCCAGCAGCACCCGGACGTGGGGGACCCAGTACTTC. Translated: CASSTRTWGTQYF.

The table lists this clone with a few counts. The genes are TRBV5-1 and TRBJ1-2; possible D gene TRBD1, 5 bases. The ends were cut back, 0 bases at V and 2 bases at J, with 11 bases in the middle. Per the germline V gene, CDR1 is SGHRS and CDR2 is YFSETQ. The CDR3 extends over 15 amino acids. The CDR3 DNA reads TGCGCCAGCAGCTTGGTTGGGGGATGGAACTATGGCTACACCTTC. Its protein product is CASSLVGGWNYGYTF. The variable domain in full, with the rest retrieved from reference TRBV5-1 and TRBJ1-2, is KAGVTQTPRYLIKTRGQQVTLSCSPISGHRSVSWYQQTPGQGLQFLFEYFSETQRNKGNFPGRFSGRQFSNSRSEMNVSTLELGDSALYLCASSLVGGWNYGYTFGSGTRLTVV.

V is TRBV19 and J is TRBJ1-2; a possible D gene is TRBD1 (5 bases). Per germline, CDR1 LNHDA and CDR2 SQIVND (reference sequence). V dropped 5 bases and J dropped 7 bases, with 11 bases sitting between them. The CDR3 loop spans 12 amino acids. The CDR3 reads CASSFGQGGYTF. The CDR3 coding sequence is TGTGCCAGTAGTTTCGGGCAGGGTGGCTACACCTTC.

The CDR3 bases are TGCAGTGCCGCGTGGGGGTCTGAAGCTTTCTTT. Translated: CSAAWGSEAFF. The chain employs TRBV20-1 and TRBJ1-1; possible D gene TRBD1, 5 bases. Germline CDR1 and CDR2: DFQATT and SNEGSKA (reference sequence). This CDR3 region has 11 residues. Trimming pared 6 bases from V and 6 bases from J, leaving 11 bases between.

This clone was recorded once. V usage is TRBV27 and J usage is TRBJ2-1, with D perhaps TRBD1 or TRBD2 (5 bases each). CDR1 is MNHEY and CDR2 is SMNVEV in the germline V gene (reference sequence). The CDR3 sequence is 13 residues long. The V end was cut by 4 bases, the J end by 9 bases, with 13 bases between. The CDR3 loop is CASSWDLKGEQFF. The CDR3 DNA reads TGTGCCAGCAGTTGGGACCTAAAGGGTGAGCAGTTCTTC.

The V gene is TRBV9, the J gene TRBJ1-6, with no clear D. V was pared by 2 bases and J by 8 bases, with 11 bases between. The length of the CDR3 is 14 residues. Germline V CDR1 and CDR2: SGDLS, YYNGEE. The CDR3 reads CASSVQSWDSPLHF. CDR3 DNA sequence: TGTGCCAGCAGCGTCCAGTCTTGGGATTCACCCCTCCACTTT.

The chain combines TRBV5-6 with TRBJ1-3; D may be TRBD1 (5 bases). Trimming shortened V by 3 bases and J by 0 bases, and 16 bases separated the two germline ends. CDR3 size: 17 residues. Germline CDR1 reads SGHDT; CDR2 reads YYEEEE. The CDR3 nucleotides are TGTGCCAGCAGCTGGGGCCCGAGGGGAGTCTCTGGAAACACCATATATTTT. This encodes CASSWGPRGVSGNTIYF.

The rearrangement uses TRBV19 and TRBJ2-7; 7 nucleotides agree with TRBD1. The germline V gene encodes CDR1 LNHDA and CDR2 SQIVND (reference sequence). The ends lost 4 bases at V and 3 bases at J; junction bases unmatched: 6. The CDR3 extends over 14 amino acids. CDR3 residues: CASSSRDRYYEQYF. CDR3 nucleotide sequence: TGTGCCAGTAGTAGCCGGGACAGATACTACGAGCAGTACTTC.

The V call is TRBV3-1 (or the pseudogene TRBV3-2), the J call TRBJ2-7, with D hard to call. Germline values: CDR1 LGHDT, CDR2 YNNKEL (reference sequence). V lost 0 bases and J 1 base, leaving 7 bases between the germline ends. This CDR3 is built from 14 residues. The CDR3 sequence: CASSQDVLSYEQYF. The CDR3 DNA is TGTGCCAGCAGCCAAGATGTTTTGTCCTACGAGCAGTACTTC.

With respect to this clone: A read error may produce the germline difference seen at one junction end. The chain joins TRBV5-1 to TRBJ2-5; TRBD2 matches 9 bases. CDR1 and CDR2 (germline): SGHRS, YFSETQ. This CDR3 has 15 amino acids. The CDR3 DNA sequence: TGCGCCAGCAGCTCACCGGGACTAGCTGCGGAGACCCAGCACTTC. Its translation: CASSSPGLAAETQHF.

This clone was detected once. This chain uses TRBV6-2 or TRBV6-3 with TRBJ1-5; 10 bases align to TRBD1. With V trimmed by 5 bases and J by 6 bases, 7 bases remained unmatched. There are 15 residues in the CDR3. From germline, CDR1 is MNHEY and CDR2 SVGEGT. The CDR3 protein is CASSPLRDRGQPQHF. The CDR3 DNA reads TGTGCCAGCAGTCCCCTCCGGGACAGGGGTCAGCCCCAGCATTTT.

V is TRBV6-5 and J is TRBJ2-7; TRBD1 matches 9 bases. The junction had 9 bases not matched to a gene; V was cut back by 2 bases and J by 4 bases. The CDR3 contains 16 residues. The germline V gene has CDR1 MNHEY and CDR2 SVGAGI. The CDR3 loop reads CASSYPTGTGIYEQYF. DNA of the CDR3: TGTGCCAGCAGTTACCCAACCGGGACAGGGATATACGAGCAGTACTTC.

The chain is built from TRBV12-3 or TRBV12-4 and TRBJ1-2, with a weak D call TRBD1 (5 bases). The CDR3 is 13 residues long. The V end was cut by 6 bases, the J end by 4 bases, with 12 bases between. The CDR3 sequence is CASSSGRGYGYTF. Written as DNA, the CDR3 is TGTGCCAGCAGCTCGGGAAGGGGCTATGGCTACACCTTC.

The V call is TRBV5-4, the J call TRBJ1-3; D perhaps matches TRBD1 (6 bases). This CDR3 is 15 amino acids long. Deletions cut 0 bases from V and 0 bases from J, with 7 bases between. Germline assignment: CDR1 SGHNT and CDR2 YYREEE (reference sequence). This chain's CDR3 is CASSLGRGSGNTIYF. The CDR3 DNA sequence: TGTGCCAGCAGCTTGGGCAGGGGCTCTGGAAACACCATATATTTT.

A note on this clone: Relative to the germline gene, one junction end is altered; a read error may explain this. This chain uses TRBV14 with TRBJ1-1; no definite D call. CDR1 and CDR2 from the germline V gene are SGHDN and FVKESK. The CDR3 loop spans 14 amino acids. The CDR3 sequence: CTSSLYTRNTEAFF. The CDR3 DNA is TGTACCAGCAGTCTTTATACGCGGAACACTGAAGCTTTCTTT.